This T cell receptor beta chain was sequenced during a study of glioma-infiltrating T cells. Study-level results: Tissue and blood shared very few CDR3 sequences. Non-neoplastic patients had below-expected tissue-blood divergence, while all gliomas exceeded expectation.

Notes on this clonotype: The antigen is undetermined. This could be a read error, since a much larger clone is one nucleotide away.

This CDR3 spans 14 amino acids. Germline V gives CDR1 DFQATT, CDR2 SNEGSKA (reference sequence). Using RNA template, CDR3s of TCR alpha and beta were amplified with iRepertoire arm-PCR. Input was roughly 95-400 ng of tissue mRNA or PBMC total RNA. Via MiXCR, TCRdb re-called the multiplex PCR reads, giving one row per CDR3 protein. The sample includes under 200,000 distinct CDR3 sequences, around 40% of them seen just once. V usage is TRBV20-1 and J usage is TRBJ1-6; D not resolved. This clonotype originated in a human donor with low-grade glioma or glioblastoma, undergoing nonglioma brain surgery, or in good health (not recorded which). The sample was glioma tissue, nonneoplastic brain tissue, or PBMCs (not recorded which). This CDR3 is CSARGTPYNPPLHF. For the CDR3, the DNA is TGCAGTGCTAGAGGGACCCCCTATAATCCACCCCTCCACTTT.